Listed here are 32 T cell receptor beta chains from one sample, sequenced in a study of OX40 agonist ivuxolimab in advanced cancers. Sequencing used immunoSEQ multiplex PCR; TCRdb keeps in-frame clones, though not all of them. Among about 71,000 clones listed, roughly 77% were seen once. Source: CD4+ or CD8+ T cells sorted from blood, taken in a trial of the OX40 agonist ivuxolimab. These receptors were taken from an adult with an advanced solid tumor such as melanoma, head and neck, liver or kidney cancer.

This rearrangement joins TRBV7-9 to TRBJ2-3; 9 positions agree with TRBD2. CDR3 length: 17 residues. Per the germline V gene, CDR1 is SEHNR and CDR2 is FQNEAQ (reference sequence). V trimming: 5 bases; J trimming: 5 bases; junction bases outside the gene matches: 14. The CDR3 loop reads CASSPRGLALGLDTQYF. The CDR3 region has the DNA TGTGCCAGCAGCCCGCGGGGACTAGCATTAGGTTTAGATACGCAGTATTTT.

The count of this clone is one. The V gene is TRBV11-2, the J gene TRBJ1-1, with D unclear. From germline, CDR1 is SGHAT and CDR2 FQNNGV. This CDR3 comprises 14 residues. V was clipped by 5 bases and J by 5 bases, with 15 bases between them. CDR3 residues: CASSQSLGGTEAFF. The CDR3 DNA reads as TGTGCCAGCAGCCAGAGCCTGGGTGGGACTGAAGCTTTCTTT.

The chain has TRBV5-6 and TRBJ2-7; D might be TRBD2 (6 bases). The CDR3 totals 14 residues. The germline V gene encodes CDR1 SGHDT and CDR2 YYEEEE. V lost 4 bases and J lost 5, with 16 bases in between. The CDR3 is CASSTGTVFHEQYF. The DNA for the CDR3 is TGTGCCAGCAGCACCGGGACTGTCTTCCACGAGCAGTACTTC.

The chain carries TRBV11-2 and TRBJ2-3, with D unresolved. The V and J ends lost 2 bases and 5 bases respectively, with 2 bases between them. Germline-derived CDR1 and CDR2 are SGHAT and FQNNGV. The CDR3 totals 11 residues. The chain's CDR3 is CASSLKDTQYF. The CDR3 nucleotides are TGTGCCAGCAGCTTAAAAGATACGCAGTATTTT.

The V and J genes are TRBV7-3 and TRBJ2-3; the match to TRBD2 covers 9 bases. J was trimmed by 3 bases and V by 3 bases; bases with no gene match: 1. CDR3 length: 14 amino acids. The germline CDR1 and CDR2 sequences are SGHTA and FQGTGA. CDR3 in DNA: TGTGCCAGCAGCTTCGGACTAGCGACAGATACGCAGTATTTT. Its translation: CASSFGLATDTQYF.

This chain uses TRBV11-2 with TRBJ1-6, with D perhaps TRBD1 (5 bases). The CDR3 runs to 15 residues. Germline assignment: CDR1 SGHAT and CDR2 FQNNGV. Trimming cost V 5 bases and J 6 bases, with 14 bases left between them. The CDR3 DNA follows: TGTGCCAGCAGCACCCAGGGTTATGCTAATTCACCCCTCCACTTT. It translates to CASSTQGYANSPLHF.

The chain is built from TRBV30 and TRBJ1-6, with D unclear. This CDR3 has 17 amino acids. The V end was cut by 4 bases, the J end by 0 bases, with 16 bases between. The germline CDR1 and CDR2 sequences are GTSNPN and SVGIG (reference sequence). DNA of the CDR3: TGTGCCTGGACCTTCGCTAGGATAAGCTCCTATAATTCACCCCTCCACTTT. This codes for CAWTFARISSYNSPLHF.

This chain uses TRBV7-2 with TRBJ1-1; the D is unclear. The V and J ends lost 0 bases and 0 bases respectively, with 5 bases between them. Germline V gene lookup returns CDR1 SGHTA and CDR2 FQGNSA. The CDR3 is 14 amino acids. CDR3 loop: CASSLARVNTEAFF. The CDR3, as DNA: TGTGCCAGCAGCTTAGCGAGAGTGAACACTGAAGCTTTCTTT.

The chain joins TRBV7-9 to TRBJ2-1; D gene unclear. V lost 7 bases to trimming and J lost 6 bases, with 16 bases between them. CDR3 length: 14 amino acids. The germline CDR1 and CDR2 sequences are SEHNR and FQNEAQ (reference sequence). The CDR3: CASNPELLSNEQFF. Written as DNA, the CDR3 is TGTGCCAGCAATCCGGAGCTTCTAAGCAATGAGCAGTTCTTC.

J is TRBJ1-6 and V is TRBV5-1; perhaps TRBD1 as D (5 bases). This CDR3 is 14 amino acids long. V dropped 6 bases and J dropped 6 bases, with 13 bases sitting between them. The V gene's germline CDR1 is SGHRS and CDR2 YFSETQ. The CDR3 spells CASTTGTLNSPLHF. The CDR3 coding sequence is TGCGCCAGCACCACCGGGACCCTTAATTCACCCCTCCACTTT. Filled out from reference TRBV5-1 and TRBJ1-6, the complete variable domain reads KAGVTQTPRYLIKTRGQQVTLSCSPISGHRSVSWYQQTPGQGLQFLFEYFSETQRNKGNFPGRFSGRQFSNSRSEMNVSTLELGDSALYLCASTTGTLNSPLHFGNGTRLTVT.

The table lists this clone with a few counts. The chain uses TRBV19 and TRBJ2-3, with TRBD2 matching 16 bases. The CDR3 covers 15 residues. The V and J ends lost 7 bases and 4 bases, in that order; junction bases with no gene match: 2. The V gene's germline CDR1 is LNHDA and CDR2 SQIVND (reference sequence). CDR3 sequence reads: CASTGTSGGADTQYF. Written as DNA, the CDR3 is TGTGCCAGTACCGGGACTAGCGGGGGGGCAGATACGCAGTATTTT.

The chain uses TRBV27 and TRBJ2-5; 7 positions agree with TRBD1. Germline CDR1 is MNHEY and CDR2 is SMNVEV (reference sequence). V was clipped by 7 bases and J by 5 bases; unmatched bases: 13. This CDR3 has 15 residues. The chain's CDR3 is CASNRQGASGETQYF. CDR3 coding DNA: TGTGCCAGCAACAGACAGGGAGCCTCCGGGGAGACCCAGTACTTC.

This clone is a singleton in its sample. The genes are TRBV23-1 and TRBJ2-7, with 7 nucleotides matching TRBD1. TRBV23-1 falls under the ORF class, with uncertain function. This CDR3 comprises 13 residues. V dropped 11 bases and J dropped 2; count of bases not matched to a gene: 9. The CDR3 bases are TGCGCCTCCGGGACAGTCTTTACCTACGAGCAGTACTTC. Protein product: CASGTVFTYEQYF.

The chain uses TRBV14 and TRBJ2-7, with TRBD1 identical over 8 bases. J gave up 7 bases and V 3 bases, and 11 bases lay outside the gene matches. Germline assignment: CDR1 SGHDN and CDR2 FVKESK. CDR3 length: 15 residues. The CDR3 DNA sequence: TGTGCCAGCAGCCAGGTCTGGACAGGGCCGGGGGAGCAGTACTTC. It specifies CASSQVWTGPGEQYF.

In DNA, the CDR3 is TGTGCCAGCAGCTTAGGTTTTTCCGAGACCCAGTACTTC. It yields the protein CASSLGFSETQYF. The V gene is TRBV7-3, the J gene TRBJ2-5; D gene uncertain. The length of the CDR3 is 13 residues. Germline loops: CDR1 SGHTA, CDR2 FQGTGA. Trimming took off 2 bases at V and 5 bases at J, with 9 bases between the two ends.

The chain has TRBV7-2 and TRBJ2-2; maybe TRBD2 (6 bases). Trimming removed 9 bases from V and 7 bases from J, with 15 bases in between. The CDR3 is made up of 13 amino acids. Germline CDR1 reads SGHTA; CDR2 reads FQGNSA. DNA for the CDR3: TGTGCCAGTCTGACACGGGGAGGCGGGGAGCTGTTTTTT. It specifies CASLTRGGGELFF.

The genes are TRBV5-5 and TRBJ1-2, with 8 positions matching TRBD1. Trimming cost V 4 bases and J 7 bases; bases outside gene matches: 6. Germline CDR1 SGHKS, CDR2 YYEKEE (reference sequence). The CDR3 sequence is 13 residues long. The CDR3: CASSPWDRPGYTF. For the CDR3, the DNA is TGTGCCAGCAGCCCGTGGGACAGGCCTGGCTACACCTTC. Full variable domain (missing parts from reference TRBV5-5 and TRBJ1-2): DAGVTQSPTHLIKTRGQQVTLRCSPISGHKSVSWYQQVLGQGPQFIFQYYEKEERGRGNFPDRFSARQFPNYSSELNVNALLLGDSALYLCASSPWDRPGYTFGSGTRLTVV.

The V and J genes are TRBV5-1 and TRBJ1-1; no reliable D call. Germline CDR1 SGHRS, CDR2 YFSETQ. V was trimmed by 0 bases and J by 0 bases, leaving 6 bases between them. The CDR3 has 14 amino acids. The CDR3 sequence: CASSLESMNTEAFF. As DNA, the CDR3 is TGCGCCAGCAGCTTGGAAAGCATGAACACTGAAGCTTTCTTT.

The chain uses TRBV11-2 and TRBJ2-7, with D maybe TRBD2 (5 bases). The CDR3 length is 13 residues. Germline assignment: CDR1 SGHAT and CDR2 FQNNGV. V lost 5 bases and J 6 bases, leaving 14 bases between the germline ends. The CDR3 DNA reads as TGTGCCAGCAGCCAAACTAGTGTCGGCGAGCAGTACTTC. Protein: CASSQTSVGEQYF.

The CDR3 DNA reads as TGCGCCAGCAGCCAAGATCGTCGGCAGGGGGCGCGGGATGAGCAGTTCTTC. Protein product: CASSQDRRQGARDEQFF. V is TRBV4-1 and J is TRBJ2-1; 8 bases are shared with TRBD1. After removal of 0 bases from V and 8 bases from J, the junction contained 12 bases not matched to a gene. Germline CDR1 reads MGHRA; CDR2 reads YSYEKL. The CDR3 spans 17 residues.

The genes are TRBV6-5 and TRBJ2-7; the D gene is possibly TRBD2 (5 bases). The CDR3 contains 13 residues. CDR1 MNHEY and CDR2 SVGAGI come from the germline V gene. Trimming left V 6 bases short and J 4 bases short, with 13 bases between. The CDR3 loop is CASSPGFVYEQYF. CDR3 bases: TGTGCCAGCAGCCCGGGATTCGTTTACGAGCAGTACTTC.

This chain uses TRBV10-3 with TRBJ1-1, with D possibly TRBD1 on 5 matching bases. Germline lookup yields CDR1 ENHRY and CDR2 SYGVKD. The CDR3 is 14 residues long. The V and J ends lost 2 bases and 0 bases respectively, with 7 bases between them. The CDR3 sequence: CAISEGAVNTEAFF. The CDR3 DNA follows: TGTGCCATCAGTGAGGGGGCCGTGAACACTGAAGCTTTCTTT.

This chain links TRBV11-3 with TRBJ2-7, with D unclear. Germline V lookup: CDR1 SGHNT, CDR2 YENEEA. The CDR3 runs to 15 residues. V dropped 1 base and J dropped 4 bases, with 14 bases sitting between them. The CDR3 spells CASSLGIGQTYEQYF. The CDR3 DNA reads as TGTGCCAGCAGCTTAGGCATAGGGCAGACATACGAGCAGTACTTC.

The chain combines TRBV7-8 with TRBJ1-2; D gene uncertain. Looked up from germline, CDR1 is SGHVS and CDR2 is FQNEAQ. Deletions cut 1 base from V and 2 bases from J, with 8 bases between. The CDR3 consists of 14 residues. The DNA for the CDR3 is TGTGCCAGCAGCTTAGAAAGGTTCAACTATGGCTACACCTTC. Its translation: CASSLERFNYGYTF.

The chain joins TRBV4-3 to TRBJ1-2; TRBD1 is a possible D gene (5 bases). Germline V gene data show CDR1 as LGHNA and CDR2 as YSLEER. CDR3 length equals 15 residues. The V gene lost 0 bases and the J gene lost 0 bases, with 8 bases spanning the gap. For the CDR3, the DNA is TGCGCCAGCAGCCAAGACCGGGGGGCTAACTATGGCTACACCTTC. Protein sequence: CASSQDRGANYGYTF.

The CDR3 DNA reads TGCGCCAGCAGCTTCTCGGGAGGGCCGACAGATACGCAGTATTTT. This gives the protein CASSFSGGPTDTQYF. The rearrangement uses TRBV5-1 and TRBJ2-3; TRBD2 aligns across 8 bases. With V trimmed by 2 bases and J by 3 bases, 5 bases remained unmatched. CDR1 is SGHRS and CDR2 is YFSETQ in the germline V gene. The CDR3 loop spans 15 amino acids.

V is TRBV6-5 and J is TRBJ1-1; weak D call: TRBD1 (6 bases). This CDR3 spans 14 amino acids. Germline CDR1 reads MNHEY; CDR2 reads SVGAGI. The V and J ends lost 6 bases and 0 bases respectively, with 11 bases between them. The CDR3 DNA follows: TGTGCCAGCAGCTTACAGGGCATGAACACTGAAGCTTTCTTT. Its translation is CASSLQGMNTEAFF.

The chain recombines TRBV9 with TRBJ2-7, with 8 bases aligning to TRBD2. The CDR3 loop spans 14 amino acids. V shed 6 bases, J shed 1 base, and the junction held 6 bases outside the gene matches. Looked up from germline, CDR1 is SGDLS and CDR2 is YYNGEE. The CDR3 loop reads CASTVAGGSYEQYF. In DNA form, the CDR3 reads TGTGCCAGCACGGTGGCGGGGGGATCCTACGAGCAGTACTTC.

The CDR3 loop is CASSQGATPRGYTF. DNA of the CDR3: TGTGCCAGCAGCCAAGGGGCCACCCCGAGAGGCTACACCTTC. The chain uses TRBV5-4 and TRBJ1-2; D may be TRBD1 (5 bases). The CDR3 is 14 residues long. V was shortened by 4 bases and J by 8 bases, with 18 bases between the two germline ends. Germline V gives CDR1 SGHNT, CDR2 YYREEE (reference sequence).

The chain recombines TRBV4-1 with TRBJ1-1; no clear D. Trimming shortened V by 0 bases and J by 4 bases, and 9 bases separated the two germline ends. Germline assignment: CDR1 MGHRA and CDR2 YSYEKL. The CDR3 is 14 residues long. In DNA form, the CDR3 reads TGCGCCAGCAGCCAAGATCAGGCTCTCACTGAAGCTTTCTTT. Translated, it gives CASSQDQALTEAFF.

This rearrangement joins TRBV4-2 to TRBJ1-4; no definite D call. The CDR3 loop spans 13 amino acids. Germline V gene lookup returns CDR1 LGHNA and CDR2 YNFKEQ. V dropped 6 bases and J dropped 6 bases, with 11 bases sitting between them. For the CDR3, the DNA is TGTGCCAGCAGACGCATTGGGGATGAAAAACTGTTTTTT. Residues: CASRRIGDEKLFF.

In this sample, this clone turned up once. CDR3 in DNA: TGTGCCAGCAGGATGACACGCTATAGCAATCAGCCCCAGCATTTT. Its protein product is CASRMTRYSNQPQHF. The chain has TRBV6-5 and TRBJ1-5; D unclear. This CDR3 spans 15 amino acids. Per the germline V gene, CDR1 is MNHEY and CDR2 is SVGAGI. V was clipped by 6 bases and J by 0 bases, with 12 bases between them.